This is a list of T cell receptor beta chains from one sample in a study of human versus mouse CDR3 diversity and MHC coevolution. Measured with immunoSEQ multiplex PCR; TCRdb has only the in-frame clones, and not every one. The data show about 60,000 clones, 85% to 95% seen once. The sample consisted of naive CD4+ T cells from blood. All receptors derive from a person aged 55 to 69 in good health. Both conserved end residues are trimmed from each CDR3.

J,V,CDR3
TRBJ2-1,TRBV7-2,ASSFLSGTQF
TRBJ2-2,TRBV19,ASNLPAGDTGELF
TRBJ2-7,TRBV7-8,ASSLTRTSGRALYEQY
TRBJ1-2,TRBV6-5,ASSERTANYGYT
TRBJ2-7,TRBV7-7,ASSVDRSYEQY
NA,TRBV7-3,ASSPPGSYEQY
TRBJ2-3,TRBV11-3,ASRTSGSDTQY
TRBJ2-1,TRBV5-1,ASSPGGGVDNEQF
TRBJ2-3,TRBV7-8,ASSLSSGGSTDTQY
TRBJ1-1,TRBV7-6,ASSFQANTEAF
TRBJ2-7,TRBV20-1,SASLAYEQY
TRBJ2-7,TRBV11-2,ASSLVVADYEQY
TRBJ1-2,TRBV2,ASSDRQVVGGYT
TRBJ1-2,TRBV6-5,ASSVGQVNYGYT
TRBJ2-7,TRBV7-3,ASSTSSGGAYEQY
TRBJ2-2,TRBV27,ASSLGREAPLGELF
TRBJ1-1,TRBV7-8,ASSLGSGGNTEAF
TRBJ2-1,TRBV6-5,ASRQSSYNEQF
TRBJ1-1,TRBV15,ATSRDAQGARRRAF
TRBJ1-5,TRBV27,ASSFGEPGQPQH
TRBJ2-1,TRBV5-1,ASSLTTSSYNEQF
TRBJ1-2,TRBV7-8,ASSLARPGQGSHGYT
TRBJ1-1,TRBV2,ASRVATGAGSTEAF
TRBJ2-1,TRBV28,ASRHRDSYNEQF
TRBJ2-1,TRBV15,ATSPPQGQINEQF
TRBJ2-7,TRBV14,ASSHALAGGRIITYEQY
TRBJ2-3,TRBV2,ASSEGAGGTDTQY
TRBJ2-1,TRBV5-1,ASTPEAGAYNEQF
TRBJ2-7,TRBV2,ASSALAGSYEQY
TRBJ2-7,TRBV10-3,AISDGALAGVLYEQY
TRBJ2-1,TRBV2,ASSTRGGGGNEQF
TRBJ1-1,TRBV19,ASSTPGRGDTEAF
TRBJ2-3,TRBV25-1,ASSATPGQGPNTQY
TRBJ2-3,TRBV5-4,ASSLGGVQDTQY
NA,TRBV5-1,ASSLAGGISPGEQY